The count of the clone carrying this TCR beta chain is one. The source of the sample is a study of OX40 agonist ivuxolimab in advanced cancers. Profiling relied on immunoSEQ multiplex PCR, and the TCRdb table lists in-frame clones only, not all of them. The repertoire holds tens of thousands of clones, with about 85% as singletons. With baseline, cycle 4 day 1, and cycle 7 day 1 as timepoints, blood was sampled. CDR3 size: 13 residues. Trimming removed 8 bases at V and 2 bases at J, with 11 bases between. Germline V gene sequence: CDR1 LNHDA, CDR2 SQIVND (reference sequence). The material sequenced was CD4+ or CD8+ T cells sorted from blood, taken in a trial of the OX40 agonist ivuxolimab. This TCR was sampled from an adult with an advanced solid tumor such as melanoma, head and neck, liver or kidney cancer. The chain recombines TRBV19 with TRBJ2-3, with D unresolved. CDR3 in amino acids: CASDHGSTDTQYF. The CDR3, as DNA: TGTGCCAGTGATCACGGGTCCACAGATACGCAGTATTTT.